One sample yielded the 3 T cell receptor beta chains listed below, sequenced in a study of metastatic and nonmetastatic thyroid tumors. With MiXCR, TCRdb reprocessed the PCR reads. Found here are just over 15,000 clones, about 3.7% of them singletons; the top ten hold 20% to 25%. All patients were untreated before thyroid surgery. The sequencing input was tumor tissue. Receptor source: a female donor with papillary thyroid cancer or a benign thyroid nodule (not recorded which). Some clones in this sample may be carry-over from other donors' samples.

The V call is TRBV9, the J call TRBJ2-2; D remains ambiguous. Trimming left V 3 bases short and J 3 bases short, with 18 bases between. This CDR3 comprises 17 residues. Germline CDR1 SGDLS, CDR2 YYNGEE. The CDR3 DNA reads as TGTGCCAGCAGCGACCCGGATCCTAGACTGGACACCGGGGAGCTGTTTTTT. Translation gives CASSDPDPRLDTGELFF.

This clone was seen a handful of times. A junction end diverges from the germline sequence, so it may reflect a read error. V and J are TRBV15 and TRBJ2-1, with 13 bases lining up with TRBD2. The CDR3 consists of 16 residues. CDR1 and CDR2 (germline): LNHNV, YYDKDF (reference sequence). CDR3 nucleotide sequence: TGTGCCACCAGGAGAGGAGGGACTAGCGGGATCGATGAGCAGTTCTTC. Protein: CATRRGGTSGIDEQFF.

The chain joins TRBV5-1 to TRBJ1-2; D may be TRBD1 (5 bases). The germline CDR1 and CDR2 sequences are SGHRS and YFSETQ. This CDR3 contains 15 residues. The V end lost 0 bases, the J end lost 1 base, and 10 bases lay between the germline ends. The CDR3 DNA is TGCGCCAGCAGCTTGGTTCCAGGGAGTAACTATGGCTACACCTTC. This gives the protein CASSLVPGSNYGYTF.